This T cell receptor beta chain was sequenced during a study of blood T cells in healthy people across ages. The use of a sample-barcoded 5' primer and a J-beta primer mix characterized a second PCR of roughly 7 to 12 cycles. Each cDNA was tagged by a template-switch adaptor containing 12 random nucleotides. CDR3-containing paired-end reads numbering at least 3 million came from each sample. In TCRdb, the 5' RACE reads were re-called with MiXCR into one record per CDR3 protein. The repertoire holds about 510,000 distinct CDR3 sequences, about 25% seen once, with approximately 3.6% in the top ten. The study, taken as a whole, reports: Expanded clonotype changes were possibly confounded by unknown donor CMV status.

There are many counts of this clonotype. Its antigen remains unidentified. These records were also assigned to another study, of T cells of mothers and their children.

The TCR was taken from a boy aged 2-15 years in good health. Sequencing was performed on blood.

For the CDR3, the DNA is TGTGCCAGCAGTCCTACAGGGGGCGGTTCACCCCTCCACTTT. Protein sequence: CASSPTGGGSPLHF. This chain joins TRBV12-3 or TRBV12-4 and TRBJ1-6; TRBD1 aligns across 9 bases. J lost 9 bases, V lost 5 bases, and 5 bases had no gene match. This CDR3 is 14 amino acids long.